A single sample gave rise to the 20 T cell receptor beta chains below, sequenced in a study of blood T cell repertoires in COVID-19. Libraries were prepared by immunoSEQ multiplex PCR; TCRdb keeps only in-frame clonotypes and omits some of them. The data show roughly 420,000 clones, with 70% to 90% seen just once and around 0.97% held by the top ten. Sequenced: PBMCs or T cells enriched from blood (not recorded which). These receptors were collected from a woman aged 25 to 39 with acute COVID-19.

This sequence joins TRBV12-3 or TRBV12-4 and TRBJ1-2; D is undetermined. The CDR3 is 12 amino acids. Trimming pared 1 base from V and 4 bases from J, leaving 4 bases between. CDR3 protein: CASSLDFYGYTF. In nucleotides, the CDR3 is TGTGCCAGCAGTTTAGACTTCTATGGCTACACCTTC.

J is TRBJ2-3 and V is TRBV5-1; 12 bases are shared with TRBD1. Losses at the gene ends were 0 bases for V and 6 bases for J; bases not matched to a gene: 8. The CDR3 runs 17 residues. Germline V gene data show CDR1 as SGHRS and CDR2 as YFSETQ. CDR3 loop: CASSLEGTGGIPDTQYF. Written as DNA, the CDR3 is TGCGCCAGCAGCTTGGAAGGGACAGGGGGCATCCCGGATACGCAGTATTTT.

The chain employs TRBV19 and TRBJ1-4; 8 nucleotides match TRBD1. V shed 8 bases and J 7 bases; nucleotides not matched to a gene: 6. Germline V gene sequence: CDR1 LNHDA, CDR2 SQIVND (reference sequence). The CDR3 has 13 residues. CDR3 amino acids: CASLGRGPEKLFF. CDR3 DNA: TGTGCCAGTCTAGGCAGGGGGCCTGAAAAACTGTTTTTT.

This rearrangement joins TRBV7-9 to TRBJ1-2, with D possibly being TRBD1 (6 bases). In germline, CDR1 is SEHNR, CDR2 FQNEAQ (reference sequence). The germline V and J ends were trimmed by 5 bases and 0 bases, with 13 bases remaining between them. This CDR3 spans 15 amino acids. This CDR3 is CASSPETGPNYGYTF. For the CDR3, the DNA is TGTGCCAGCAGCCCGGAGACAGGCCCTAACTATGGCTACACCTTC.

This chain uses TRBV19 with TRBJ1-2; the match to TRBD1 covers 9 bases. Germline lookup yields CDR1 LNHDA and CDR2 SQIVND (reference sequence). This CDR3 has 16 residues. Germline trimming cut 3 bases from V and 0 bases from J; bases unmatched to any gene: 5. The CDR3 here is CASSMGTGSANYGYTF. The CDR3 nucleotides are TGTGCCAGTAGTATGGGGACAGGGTCCGCTAACTATGGCTACACCTTC.

This chain connects TRBV28 to TRBJ1-3; the D is unclear. The V gene lost 3 bases and the J gene lost 0 bases, with 6 bases spanning the gap. The CDR3 extends over 14 amino acids. The germline CDR1 and CDR2 sequences are MDHEN and SYDVKM. CDR3 amino acids: CASSLASSGNTIYF. The DNA of the CDR3 is TGTGCCAGCAGTTTGGCCAGCTCTGGAAACACCATATATTTT.

This chain connects TRBV3-1 (or the pseudogene TRBV3-2) to TRBJ2-7, with TRBD2 matching 8 bases. V lost 0 bases, J lost 0 bases, and 4 bases stayed unmatched. Germline V gene data show CDR1 as LGHDT and CDR2 as YNNKEL (reference sequence). The CDR3 length is 16 residues. The CDR3 nucleotides are TGTGCCAGCAGCCAAGATCCCGGGACTAGCTCCTACGAGCAGTACTTC. Residues: CASSQDPGTSSYEQYF.

The chain combines TRBV30 with TRBJ1-3; D gene uncertain. This CDR3 is 14 amino acids long. Germline CDR1 GTSNPN, CDR2 SVGIG (reference sequence). Trimming removed 2 bases from V and 8 bases from J, with 16 bases in between. The CDR3 sequence: CAWSRFVPSDTIYF. The DNA for the CDR3 is TGTGCCTGGAGTCGTTTCGTCCCCTCGGACACCATATATTTT.

The genes are TRBV5-4 and TRBJ2-1; 7 bases align to TRBD1. The V gene's germline CDR1 is SGHNT and CDR2 YYREEE (reference sequence). The V and J ends lost 2 bases and 6 bases, in that order; junction bases with no gene match: 2. This CDR3 contains 13 residues. The CDR3 spells CASSFTGANEQFF. The CDR3 bases are TGTGCCAGCAGCTTTACAGGGGCCAATGAGCAGTTCTTC.

V and J are TRBV6-2 or TRBV6-3 and TRBJ2-3, with 10 bases matching TRBD2. Trimming took 5 bases from V and 3 from J; bases not matched to a gene: 11. This CDR3 is built from 17 residues. Germline assignment: CDR1 MNHEY and CDR2 SVGEGT. The CDR3 coding sequence is TGTGCCAGCAGTGCTAATGAAGCGGGGGGGCCGACAGATACGCAGTATTTT. Amino acids: CASSANEAGGPTDTQYF.

The rearrangement uses TRBV21-1 and TRBJ2-5; the D call of TRBD2 is as the table states it, not checked on the DNA. TRBV21-1 is a pseudogene segment. The length of the CDR3 is 18 residues. The CDR3 DNA reads TGTGCCAGCAGCAAAGCCGGTCGGGCTAGCGGCTACCAAGAGACCCAGTACTTC. Translating gives CASSKAGRASGYQETQYF.

The V call is TRBV29-1, the J call TRBJ1-4; D gene unclear. CDR1 is SQVTM, CDR2 ANQGSEA, per germline. CDR3 length equals 13 residues. V lost 5 bases, J lost 8 bases, and 15 bases lay in between. The CDR3 DNA reads TGCAGCGTTCGGGAGGAAAACACAGAAAAACTGTTTTTT. As protein: CSVREENTEKLFF. The whole variable domain, filled in from reference TRBV29-1 and TRBJ1-4, reads SAVISQKPSRDICQRGTSLTIQCQVDSQVTMMFWYRQQPGQSLTLIATANQGSEATYESGFVIDKFPISRPNLTFSTLTVSNMSPEDSSIYLCSVREENTEKLFFGSGTQLSVL.

This clone was found once. The chain combines TRBV9 with TRBJ2-3; a weak D match, TRBD2 (6 bases). Germline CDR1 reads SGDLS; CDR2 reads YYNGEE. The CDR3 has 15 amino acids. V was trimmed by 3 bases and J by 1 base, leaving 12 bases between them. CDR3 DNA: TGTGCCAGCAGCGACCGGGGGAGAGGCACAGATACGCAGTATTTT. As protein: CASSDRGRGTDTQYF.

In its sample, this clone was seen a few times. V is TRBV5-1 and J is TRBJ1-3; possibly TRBD1 for D (5 bases). This CDR3 is built from 14 residues. Trimming left V 2 bases short and J 0 bases short, with 6 bases between. Germline lookup yields CDR1 SGHRS and CDR2 YFSETQ. The CDR3 is CASSLQDSGNTIYF. CDR3 sequence (DNA): TGCGCCAGCAGCTTACAGGACTCTGGAAACACCATATATTTT.

As for this clone: This specimen includes other DNA sequences encoding the same CDR3. The chain links TRBV27 to TRBJ2-7; 8 bases are a match to TRBD1. Trimming took 5 bases from V and 0 from J; bases not matched to a gene: 3. The CDR3 extends over 14 amino acids. Germline V gene lookup returns CDR1 MNHEY and CDR2 SMNVEV (reference sequence). As DNA, the CDR3 is TGTGCCAGCAGTCTAGGACAGGGCTCCTACGAGCAGTACTTC. As protein: CASSLGQGSYEQYF.

This clone was seen a single time. The chain combines TRBV11-3 with TRBJ2-3, with TRBD2 as a possible D gene (7 bases). Per germline, CDR1 SGHNT and CDR2 YENEEA. The CDR3 covers 16 residues. Trimming left V 1 base short and J 0 bases short, with 11 bases between. The CDR3 is CASSLGAGASTDTQYF. CDR3 nucleotide sequence: TGTGCCAGCAGCTTAGGCGCGGGGGCGAGCACAGATACGCAGTATTTT.

This clone occurred once. This chain joins TRBV10-3 and TRBJ2-7; TRBD2 matches 10 bases. This CDR3 has 18 residues. Germline CDR1 reads ENHRY; CDR2 reads SYGVKD. Trimming removed 11 bases from V and 1 base from J; junction bases left unmatched: 20. The CDR3 region has the DNA TGTGCCTTCCTCCCACCCACTAGCGGGGTCCTTCGGTCCTACGAGCAGTACTTC. It translates to CAFLPPTSGVLRSYEQYF.

This clone was found once. V and J are TRBV27 and TRBJ1-5; D unresolved. The germline CDR1 and CDR2 sequences are MNHEY and SMNVEV (reference sequence). The CDR3 sequence is 16 residues long. Trimming cost V 3 bases and J 0 bases, with 12 bases left between them. As DNA, the CDR3 is TGTGCCAGCAGTTTTAGAGGAGTCGATAGCAATCAGCCCCAGCATTTT. Translation gives CASSFRGVDSNQPQHF.

This sequence joins TRBV7-9 and TRBJ2-6; 9 bases map to TRBD1. There are 17 residues in the CDR3. The V segment lost 6 bases and the J segment 0 bases; nucleotides outside the gene matches: 6. Germline V gene data show CDR1 as SEHNR and CDR2 as FQNEAQ (reference sequence). The CDR3 DNA follows: TGTGCCAGCAGTTTGGGGACAGGGAACTCTGGGGCCAACGTCCTGACTTTC. Residues: CASSLGTGNSGANVLTF.

The chain links TRBV9 to TRBJ2-5; a possible D gene is TRBD2 (5 bases). CDR1 and CDR2 (germline): SGDLS, YYNGEE. The CDR3 covers 14 residues. Trimming left V 1 base short and J 0 bases short, with 7 bases between. The CDR3 protein is CASSVPDYQETQYF. The CDR3 DNA is TGTGCCAGCAGCGTACCGGACTACCAAGAGACCCAGTACTTC.